This entry describes one TCR beta chain. Its matching antigen is unknown. This specimen comes from a study of T cells expressing NK-cell markers. Overall study: There were seven HCMV-seropositive donors and one seronegative donor among the eight sequenced. Study-level results: About 1.0-8% of CD8+ T cells in roughly six donors belonged to dominant NKG2C+ clonotypes. The HCMV specificity of the expanded NKG2C+ T cell clones stayed unresolved.

TCR beta cDNA was made by 5'RACE template switching with UMIs. TCRdb re-called the 5' RACE reads; every CDR3 protein appears as one record, without DNA. The table lists hundreds of thousands of distinct CDR3 sequences. The CDR3 is 16 residues long. Germline V gene data show CDR1 as SGHRS and CDR2 as YFSETQ. The sequencing sample was made of blood T cells: a sorted CD56 or NKG2C T cell subset, CD4+ or CD8+ T cells, or bulk PBMC T cells (not recorded which). This chain uses TRBV5-1 with TRBJ2-3; TCRdb reports TRBD1, a call that lacks DNA to check it against. The source is a man aged 18 to 29 in good health. CDR3: CASSLSRQTSTDTQYF.